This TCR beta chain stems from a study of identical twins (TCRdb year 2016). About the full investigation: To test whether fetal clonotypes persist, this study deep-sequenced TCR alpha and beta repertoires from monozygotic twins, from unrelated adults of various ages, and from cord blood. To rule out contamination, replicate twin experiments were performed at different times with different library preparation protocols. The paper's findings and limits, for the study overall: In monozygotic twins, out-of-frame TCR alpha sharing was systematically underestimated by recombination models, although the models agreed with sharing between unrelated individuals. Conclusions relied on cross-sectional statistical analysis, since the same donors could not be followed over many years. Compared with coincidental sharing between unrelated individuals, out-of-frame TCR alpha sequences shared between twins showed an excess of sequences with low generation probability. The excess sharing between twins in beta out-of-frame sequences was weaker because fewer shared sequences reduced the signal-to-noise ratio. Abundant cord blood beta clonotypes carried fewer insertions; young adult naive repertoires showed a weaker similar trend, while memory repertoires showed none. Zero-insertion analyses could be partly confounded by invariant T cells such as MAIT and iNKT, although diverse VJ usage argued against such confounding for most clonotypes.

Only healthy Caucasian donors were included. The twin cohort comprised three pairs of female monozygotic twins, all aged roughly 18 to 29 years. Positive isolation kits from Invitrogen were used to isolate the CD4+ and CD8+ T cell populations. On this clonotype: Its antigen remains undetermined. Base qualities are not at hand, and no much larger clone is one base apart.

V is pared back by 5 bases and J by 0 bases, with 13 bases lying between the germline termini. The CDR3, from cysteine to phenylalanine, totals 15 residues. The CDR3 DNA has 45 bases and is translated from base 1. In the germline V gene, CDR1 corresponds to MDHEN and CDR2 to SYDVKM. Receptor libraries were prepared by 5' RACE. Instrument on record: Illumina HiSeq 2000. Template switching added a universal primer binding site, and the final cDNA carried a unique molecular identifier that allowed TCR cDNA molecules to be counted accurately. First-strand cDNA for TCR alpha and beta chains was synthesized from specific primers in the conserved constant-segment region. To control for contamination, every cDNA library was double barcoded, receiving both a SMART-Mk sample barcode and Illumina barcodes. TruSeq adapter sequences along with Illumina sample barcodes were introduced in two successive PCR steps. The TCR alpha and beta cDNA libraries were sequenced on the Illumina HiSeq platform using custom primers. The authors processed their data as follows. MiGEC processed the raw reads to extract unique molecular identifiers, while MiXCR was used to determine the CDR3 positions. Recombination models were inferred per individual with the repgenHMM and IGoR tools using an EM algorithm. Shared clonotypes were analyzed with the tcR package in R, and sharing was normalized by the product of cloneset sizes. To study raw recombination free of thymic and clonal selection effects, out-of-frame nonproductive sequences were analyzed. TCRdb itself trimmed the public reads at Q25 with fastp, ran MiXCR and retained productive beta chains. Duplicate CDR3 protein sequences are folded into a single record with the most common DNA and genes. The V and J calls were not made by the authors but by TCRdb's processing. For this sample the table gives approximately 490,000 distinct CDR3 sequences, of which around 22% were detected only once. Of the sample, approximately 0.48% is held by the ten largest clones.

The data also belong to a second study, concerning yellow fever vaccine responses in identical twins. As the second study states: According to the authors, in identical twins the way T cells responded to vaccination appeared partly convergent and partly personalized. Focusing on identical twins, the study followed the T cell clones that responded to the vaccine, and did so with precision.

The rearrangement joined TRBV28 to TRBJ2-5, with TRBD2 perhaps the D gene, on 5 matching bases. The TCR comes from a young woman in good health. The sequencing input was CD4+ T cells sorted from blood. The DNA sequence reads TGTGCCAGCAGTCCCTACGGGGTGTACCAAGAGACCCAGTACTTC. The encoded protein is CASSPYGVYQETQYF. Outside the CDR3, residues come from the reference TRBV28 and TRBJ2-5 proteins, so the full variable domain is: DVKVTQSSRYLVKRTGEKVFLECVQDMDHENMFWYRQDPGLGLRLIYFSYDVKMKEKGDIPEGYSVSREKKERFSLILESASTNQTSMYLCASSPYGVYQETQYFGPGTRLLVL.